The 23 T cell receptor beta chains reported below all come from one sample, sequenced in a study of blood T cell repertoires in COVID-19. Measured with immunoSEQ multiplex PCR; TCRdb has only the in-frame clones, and not every one. Altogether about 150,000 clones are present, around 90% being singletons, with the ten largest covering approximately 3.8%. Sequencing input: PBMCs or T cells enriched from blood (not recorded which). The source of these receptors is a woman aged 40 to 50 who had been exposed to COVID-19.

V is TRBV7-2 and J is TRBJ1-5, with TRBD1 as a possible D gene (5 bases). This CDR3 contains 15 residues. CDR1 SGHTA and CDR2 FQGNSA come from the germline V gene. The V and J ends lost 5 bases and 8 bases respectively, with 19 bases between them. The CDR3: CASSPPGRGREPQHF. CDR3 in DNA: TGTGCCAGCAGCCCTCCCGGGAGGGGTAGAGAGCCCCAGCATTTT. The full variable domain, in which reference TRBV7-2 and TRBJ1-5 provide the parts outside the CDR3, is GAGVSQSPSNKVTEKGKDVELRCDPISGHTALYWYRQSLGQGLEFLIYFQGNSAPDKSGLPSDRFSAERTGGSVSTLTIQRTQQEDSAVYLCASSPPGRGREPQHFGDGTRLSIL.

This chain uses TRBV7-2 with TRBJ1-3, with D perhaps matching TRBD1 (5 bases). The CDR3 extends over 16 amino acids. V dropped 1 base and J dropped 0 bases, with 10 bases sitting between them. Per germline, CDR1 SGHTA and CDR2 FQGNSA. The CDR3 nucleotides read TGTGCCAGCAGCTTAGGACAGCCAGGCTCTGGAAACACCATATATTTT. Protein: CASSLGQPGSGNTIYF.

V and J are TRBV7-2 and TRBJ2-1; 8 bases fit TRBD2. CDR3 size: 17 residues. Unmatched junction bases numbered 10, after V lost 1 base and J lost 5 bases. CDR1 is SGHTA and CDR2 is FQGNSA in the germline V gene. CDR3 region: CASSLGGAVAGNNEQFF. The CDR3 coding sequence is TGTGCCAGCAGCTTAGGAGGGGCGGTAGCGGGGAACAATGAGCAGTTCTTC.

The chain joins TRBV27 to TRBJ2-7, with D tentatively TRBD2 (6 bases). Per the germline V gene, CDR1 is MNHEY and CDR2 is SMNVEV (reference sequence). The CDR3 extends over 13 amino acids. V gave up 2 bases and J gave up 6 bases, with 11 bases separating them. The CDR3 DNA reads as TGTGCCAGCAGTTTAAGCCTGGGGGGCGAGCAGTACTTC. Protein product: CASSLSLGGEQYF.

The table lists this clone with a few counts. The chain is built from TRBV27 and TRBJ2-7; D is perhaps TRBD1 (8 bases). Trimming removed 8 bases from V and 2 bases from J, with 19 bases in between. CDR3 length: 15 residues. Germline V lookup: CDR1 MNHEY, CDR2 SMNVEV (reference sequence). In DNA form, the CDR3 reads TGTGCCAGCGGGCGGGAGACAGGGGCGACCTACGAGCAGTACTTC. It specifies CASGRETGATYEQYF.

The V gene is TRBV5-1, the J gene TRBJ2-1, with 8 bases aligning to TRBD1. Germline V lookup: CDR1 SGHRS, CDR2 YFSETQ. Trimming took 4 bases from V and 7 from J; bases not matched to a gene: 10. The CDR3 runs to 15 residues. CDR3 DNA: TGCGCCAGCAGCCCCGCGGACAGGGTAAAAAATGAGCAGTTCTTC. Translating it yields CASSPADRVKNEQFF.

CDR3 amino acids: CASSPGTGSGNTIYF. In nucleotides, the CDR3 is TGTGCCAGCAGTCCCGGGACAGGGTCTGGAAACACCATATATTTT. The chain carries TRBV2 and TRBJ1-3, with 9 bases that match TRBD1. Germline values: CDR1 SNHLY, CDR2 FYNNEI. The CDR3 extends over 15 amino acids. J gave up 1 base and V 5 bases, and 3 bases lay outside the gene matches.

The count of this clone is one. This chain joins TRBV28 and TRBJ1-2, with D maybe TRBD1 (6 bases). From germline, CDR1 is MDHEN and CDR2 SYDVKM. The V end lost 5 bases, the J end lost 4 bases, and 14 bases lay between the germline ends. CDR3 size: 14 residues. The CDR3 DNA follows: TGTGCCAGCAGTACGGGGACAACGCGCTATGGCTACACCTTC. This encodes CASSTGTTRYGYTF.

V and J are TRBV19 and TRBJ2-7; D not resolved. CDR3 size: 11 residues. CDR1 LNHDA and CDR2 SQIVND come from the germline V gene (reference sequence). The ends were cut back, 2 bases at V and 5 bases at J, with 4 bases in the middle. This chain's CDR3 is CASSIQNEQYF. As DNA, the CDR3 is TGTGCCAGTAGTATACAGAACGAGCAGTACTTC.

This clone was detected once. The chain recombines TRBV11-2 with TRBJ1-1; D may be TRBD1 (5 bases). Deletions cut 5 bases from V and 7 bases from J, with 11 bases between. The CDR3 has 12 residues. Germline V gene lookup returns CDR1 SGHAT and CDR2 FQNNGV. The CDR3 DNA sequence: TGTGCCAGCAGCCGCGGGGCGCTTGAAGCTTTCTTT. It translates to CASSRGALEAFF.

This chain joins TRBV27 and TRBJ1-2; the D gene is possibly TRBD1 (6 bases). This CDR3 contains 14 residues. From germline, CDR1 is MNHEY and CDR2 SMNVEV (reference sequence). V shed 3 bases and J shed 4 bases, with 12 bases lying between them. The CDR3 reads CASSFGGASYGYTF. The CDR3 DNA sequence: TGTGCCAGCAGTTTTGGGGGGGCATCCTATGGCTACACCTTC.

CDR3 amino acids: CASSLVDRIGEKLFF. The DNA for the CDR3 is TGTGCCAGCAGCTTAGTTGACAGGATAGGTGAAAAACTGTTTTTT. The rearrangement links TRBV7-8 to TRBJ1-4; D is possibly TRBD1 (6 bases). CDR1 is SGHVS and CDR2 is FQNEAQ in the germline V gene. The CDR3 totals 15 residues. Trimming cost V 1 base and J 7 bases, with 13 bases left between them. Full variable domain (missing parts from reference TRBV7-8 and TRBJ1-4): GAGVSQSPRYKVAKRGQDVALRCDPISGHVSLFWYQQALGQGPEFLTYFQNEAQLDKSGLPSDRFFAERPEGSVSTLKIQRTQQEDSAVYLCASSLVDRIGEKLFFGSGTQLSVL.

This clone came up once. This sequence joins TRBV7-9 and TRBJ1-4; D remains unclear. Trimming stripped 5 bases from V and 4 bases from J, with 17 bases between. The CDR3 is 16 amino acids. The germline gives CDR1 SEHNR, CDR2 FQNEAQ (reference sequence). The CDR3 DNA follows: TGTGCCAGCAGCGAGAAATTACCATCTGATAATGAAAAACTGTTTTTT. It codes for CASSEKLPSDNEKLFF. Filled out from reference TRBV7-9 and TRBJ1-4, the complete variable domain reads DTGVSQNPRHKITKRGQNVTFRCDPISEHNRLYWYRQTLGQGPEFLTYFQNEAQLEKSRLLSDRFSAERPKGSFSTLEIQRTEQGDSAMYLCASSEKLPSDNEKLFFGSGTQLSVL.

V is TRBV6-5 and J is TRBJ1-3, with unresolved D. The CDR3 consists of 15 residues. V dropped 6 bases and J dropped 0 bases, with 12 bases sitting between them. Germline-derived CDR1 and CDR2 are MNHEY and SVGAGI. CDR3 nucleotides: TGTGCCAGCAGCCTCGTCGGGAACTCTGGAAACACCATATATTTT. This translates into CASSLVGNSGNTIYF.

This clone has just a few counts. The chain carries TRBV5-1 and TRBJ2-1; a weak D match, TRBD2 (6 bases). V lost 4 bases to trimming and J lost 6 bases, with 20 bases between them. In germline, CDR1 is SGHRS, CDR2 YFSETQ. CDR3 length equals 16 residues. As DNA, the CDR3 is TGCGCCAGCAGCCCCACCGCGGCCGCCGGGGGCAATGAGCAGTTCTTC. This gives the protein CASSPTAAAGGNEQFF.

The chain uses TRBV5-6 and TRBJ2-7; D perhaps matches TRBD2 (6 bases). The V gene's germline CDR1 is SGHDT and CDR2 YYEEEE. This CDR3 region has 16 residues. Trimming left V 1 base short and J 2 bases short, with 16 bases between. The CDR3 sequence is CASSLRMGGNAYEQYF. CDR3 coding DNA: TGTGCCAGCAGCTTGAGGATGGGCGGGAATGCCTACGAGCAGTACTTC.

The chain employs TRBV7-3 and TRBJ1-1, with D unclear. Trimming shortened V by 1 base and J by 1 base, and 7 bases separated the two germline ends. CDR1 SGHTA and CDR2 FQGTGA come from the germline V gene. This CDR3 has 14 residues. CDR3 in amino acids: CASSLSSGNTEAFF. The CDR3 region has the DNA TGTGCCAGCAGCTTAAGCAGCGGGAACACTGAAGCTTTCTTT.

The rearrangement uses TRBV29-1 and TRBJ2-5, with D perhaps matching TRBD2 (7 bases). V lost 5 bases to trimming and J lost 4 bases, with 20 bases between them. Germline CDR1 SQVTM, CDR2 ANQGSEA. CDR3 length: 15 residues. The CDR3: CSVLWASGEGETQYF. The CDR3 bases are TGCAGCGTTCTCTGGGCGTCAGGGGAGGGAGAGACCCAGTACTTC.

The J gene is TRBJ1-2, the V gene TRBV9; maybe TRBD1 (6 bases). Looked up from germline, CDR1 is SGDLS and CDR2 is YYNGEE. Trimming pared 3 bases from V and 4 bases from J, leaving 22 bases between. The CDR3 is made up of 17 amino acids. DNA for the CDR3: TGTGCCAGCAGCGAATACGGGAGGGGGGTAACCGGCTATGGCTACACCTTC. This encodes CASSEYGRGVTGYGYTF.

The chain has TRBV28 and TRBJ1-2; TRBD1 matches at 8 bases. After removal of 10 bases from V and 4 bases from J, the junction contained 2 bases not matched to a gene. Germline loops: CDR1 MDHEN, CDR2 SYDVKM. This CDR3 is 11 amino acids long. The CDR3 nucleotides are TGTGCCACCCAGGGGGCCTATGGCTACACCTTC. Amino acids: CATQGAYGYTF.

The chain uses TRBV6-6 and TRBJ2-5, with 7 bases identical to TRBD2. The CDR3 contains 14 residues. Germline-derived CDR1 and CDR2 are MNHNY and SVGAGI (reference sequence). The V segment lost 5 bases and the J segment 2 bases; nucleotides outside the gene matches: 5. The CDR3 sequence: CASSPRTRQETQYF. DNA for the CDR3: TGTGCCAGCAGTCCCCGGACTAGACAAGAGACCCAGTACTTC.

The V and J genes are TRBV5-4 and TRBJ2-1, with 7 bases lining up with TRBD2. J was trimmed by 4 bases and V by 3 bases; bases with no gene match: 4. The germline gives CDR1 SGHNT, CDR2 YYREEE (reference sequence). This CDR3 contains 14 residues. Here the CDR3 reads CASSSAGLYNEQFF. CDR3 coding DNA: TGTGCCAGCAGCTCGGCGGGACTATACAATGAGCAGTTCTTC.

This rearrangement joins TRBV13 to TRBJ1-5; 7 bases are shared with TRBD1. From germline, CDR1 is PRHDT and CDR2 FYEKMQ (reference sequence). This CDR3 has 18 amino acids. V dropped 2 bases and J dropped 6; count of bases not matched to a gene: 16. The CDR3 DNA follows: TGTGCCAGCAGCTTACGGCCTCCGAACAGGGGTTTTACTCAGCCCCAGCATTTT. Protein sequence: CASSLRPPNRGFTQPQHF.